A single sample gave rise to the 22 T cell receptor beta chains below, sequenced in a study of blood T cell repertoires in COVID-19 (dated by TCRdb to 2018 to 2020). Libraries came from the immunoSEQ multiplex PCR assay. TCRdb took over this immuneACCESS table, retaining in-frame rearrangements with V and J assigned. Such tables are incomplete; in checked studies, under half of the missing clones stem from an unresolved V gene, and the remainder is unexplained. This sample gives 45,000 to 55,000 clones in total; around 86% of them show up just once. Around 7.4% of the sample goes to the ten largest clones. The sequenced sample consisted of peripheral blood. Receptors originate from a man in his sixties with active COVID-19.

Worth noting for this clone: One end of the junction is discordant with germline, which a read error may explain. The chain carries TRBV19 and TRBJ2-5; 11 bases map to TRBD2. Germline CDR1 LNHDA, CDR2 SQIVND (reference sequence). This CDR3 comprises 17 residues. The CDR3 DNA reads as TGTGCCAGTAGTATTCTAGCGGGGGGACGCTCCCAAGGGACCCAGTACTTC. Translating gives CASSILAGGRSQGTQYF.

DNA of the CDR3: TGTGCCAGCAGCGTAGGGACAGGGGGCGTTCAGACCCAGTACTTC. Translating gives CASSVGTGGVQTQYF. The rearrangement uses TRBV9 and TRBJ2-5; 11 bases map to TRBD1. Germline lookup yields CDR1 SGDLS and CDR2 YYNGEE. The CDR3 spans 15 residues. The V gene end was trimmed by 0 bases and the J gene end by 6 bases; junction bases not matched to a gene: 4.

The gene calls are TRBV2 and TRBJ2-3; the match to TRBD2 covers 13 bases. V gave up 5 bases and J gave up 2 bases; unmatched junction bases: 10. This CDR3 is built from 18 residues. Germline V gives CDR1 SNHLY, CDR2 FYNNEI. DNA of the CDR3: TGTGCCAGCAGTCAAACCACTAGCGGGGGGGCCAACACAGATACGCAGTATTTT. It is translated as CASSQTTSGGANTDTQYF.

This chain uses TRBV9 with TRBJ1-3, with D perhaps TRBD1 (5 bases). This CDR3 contains 16 residues. The ends were cut back, 7 bases at V and 0 bases at J, with 17 bases in the middle. The germline V gene encodes CDR1 SGDLS and CDR2 YYNGEE. CDR3 sequence: CASGKDTLSSGNTIYF. As DNA, the CDR3 is TGTGCCAGCGGAAAGGACACATTAAGCTCTGGAAACACCATATATTTT.

This chain joins TRBV2 and TRBJ1-1, with a tentative D call TRBD1 (5 bases). This CDR3 region has 12 residues. V was clipped by 1 base and J by 11 bases, with 11 bases between them. CDR1 and CDR2 (germline): SNHLY, FYNNEI. CDR3 sequence reads: CASSEGAGMAFF. The CDR3, as DNA: TGTGCCAGCAGTGAAGGGGCAGGGATGGCTTTCTTT.

The chain combines TRBV29-1 with TRBJ1-1; D might be TRBD1 (5 bases). This CDR3 region has 13 residues. Germline V gives CDR1 SQVTM, CDR2 ANQGSEA. V shed 7 bases and J shed 0 bases, with 12 bases lying between them. This CDR3 reads CSGCWGLNTEAFF. The DNA for the CDR3 is TGCAGCGGGTGTTGGGGCTTGAACACTGAAGCTTTCTTT.

This chain links TRBV7-2 with TRBJ2-1; tentatively, D is TRBD1 (5 bases). Germline V CDR1 and CDR2: SGHTA, FQGNSA. The V end was cut by 1 base, the J end by 7 bases, with 11 bases between. CDR3 length: 14 residues. The CDR3 DNA sequence: TGTGCCAGCAGCTTAGGGACAAAGGGGAATGAGCAGTTCTTC. Its protein product is CASSLGTKGNEQFF.

V gene TRBV30 combines with J gene TRBJ1-2; perhaps TRBD1 as D (6 bases). CDR3 length: 15 amino acids. Trimming removed 1 base from V and 1 base from J, with 13 bases in between. Germline-derived CDR1 and CDR2 are GTSNPN and SVGIG (reference sequence). CDR3 protein: CAWSARQESNYGYTF. CDR3 coding DNA: TGTGCCTGGAGTGCCAGACAGGAAAGTAACTATGGCTACACCTTC.

This clone has more than one count but fewer than ten. The CDR3 sequence: CASSFTSAGYGYTF. The CDR3 bases are TGTGCCAGCAGCTTTACATCGGCAGGCTATGGCTACACCTTC. The V call is TRBV7-9, the J call TRBJ1-2; D gene uncertain. The CDR3 has 14 residues. The V and J ends lost 3 bases and 4 bases respectively, with 12 bases between them. Germline V gene lookup returns CDR1 SEHNR and CDR2 FQNEAQ (reference sequence). Full variable domain (outside the CDR3, taken from reference TRBV7-9 and TRBJ1-2): DTGVSQNPRHKITKRGQNVTFRCDPISEHNRLYWYRQTLGQGPEFLTYFQNEAQLEKSRLLSDRFSAERPKGSFSTLEIQRTEQGDSAMYLCASSFTSAGYGYTFGSGTRLTVV.

The CDR3 spells CASMVGTSGNNEQFF. Here the CDR3 DNA reads TGTGCCAGTATGGTAGGGACTAGCGGGAACAATGAGCAGTTCTTC. The genes are TRBV19 and TRBJ2-1; TRBD2 matches at 13 bases. V was clipped by 7 bases and J by 5 bases; unmatched bases: 5. CDR3 length: 15 amino acids. Germline-derived CDR1 and CDR2 are LNHDA and SQIVND (reference sequence).

The chain has TRBV4-2 and TRBJ1-1, with unresolved D. V lost 4 bases and J lost 5, with 14 bases in between. Germline CDR1 reads LGHNA; CDR2 reads YNFKEQ. The CDR3 has 14 residues. CDR3 coding DNA: TGTGCCAGCAGCCCCGGGGAGGTACCTACTGAAGCTTTCTTT. It codes for CASSPGEVPTEAFF.

This clone was detected only once. The chain couples TRBV7-8 to TRBJ1-1, with TRBD1 matching over 8 bases. Germline CDR1 and CDR2: SGHVS and FQNEAQ. The CDR3 covers 17 residues. Losses at the gene ends were 1 base for V and 0 bases for J; bases not matched to a gene: 7. CDR3 amino acids: CASSLVAGGTMNTEAFF. Written as DNA, the CDR3 is TGTGCCAGCAGCTTAGTGGCAGGGGGCACCATGAACACTGAAGCTTTCTTT.

This sequence joins TRBV10-3 and TRBJ2-5, with D tentatively TRBD2 (5 bases). V was pared by 2 bases and J by 0 bases, with 10 bases between. The germline V gene has CDR1 ENHRY and CDR2 SYGVKD. The length of the CDR3 is 15 residues. CDR3 bases: TGTGCCATCAGTGAGCCAGGACTGAACCAAGAGACCCAGTACTTC. It specifies CAISEPGLNQETQYF.

This clone was found a few times. V is TRBV6-5 and J is TRBJ1-3; D gene ambiguous. The V end lost 5 bases, the J end lost 2 bases, and 4 bases lay between the germline ends. The germline CDR1 and CDR2 sequences are MNHEY and SVGAGI. The length of the CDR3 is 12 residues. In DNA form, the CDR3 reads TGTGCCAGCAGTAGCCCTGGAAACACCATATATTTT. Its translation: CASSSPGNTIYF.

The chain uses TRBV9 and TRBJ2-5; tentative D call: TRBD2 (5 bases). Germline V gives CDR1 SGDLS, CDR2 YYNGEE. V gave up 3 bases and J gave up 5 bases, with 17 bases separating them. The CDR3 runs 15 residues. Here the CDR3 DNA reads TGTGCCAGCAGCGCTTATAGCGTGTTGGGCGAGACCCAGTACTTC. It codes for CASSAYSVLGETQYF.

On this clone itself: This may arise from a read error, as a much more abundant clone is one base away. V is TRBV7-2 and J is TRBJ2-2, with D perhaps matching TRBD1 (6 bases). V was cut by 3 bases and J by 2 bases, with 7 bases left in between. The V gene's germline CDR1 is SGHTA and CDR2 FQGNSA. The length of the CDR3 is 14 residues. CDR3 nucleotide sequence: TGTGCCAGCAGCTTGGACAGTAACACCGGGGAGCTGTTTTTT. Amino acid sequence: CASSLDSNTGELFF.

J is TRBJ1-1 and V is TRBV6-5; TRBD1 might be the D (6 bases). Between the trimmed V and J ends, which lost 6 bases and 6 bases, there was a span of 17 bases. Germline lookup yields CDR1 MNHEY and CDR2 SVGAGI. This CDR3 has 14 amino acids. The CDR3 loop is CASSSFGGKSEAFF. CDR3 in DNA: TGTGCCAGCAGCTCCTTTGGGGGCAAATCTGAAGCTTTCTTT.

This chain links TRBV4-3 with TRBJ2-1; 11 bases align to TRBD2. The junction had 5 bases not matched to a gene; V was cut back by 0 bases and J by 7 bases. The CDR3 covers 16 residues. In germline, CDR1 is LGHNA, CDR2 YSLEER. The CDR3 spells CASSQELAGEGNEQFF. The CDR3 DNA is TGCGCCAGCAGCCAAGAACTAGCGGGGGAAGGGAATGAGCAGTTCTTC.

This chain connects TRBV7-2 to TRBJ2-7; 11 bases are a match to TRBD2. Germline assignment: CDR1 SGHTA and CDR2 FQGNSA. CDR3 length: 15 amino acids. V was clipped by 1 base and J by 1 base; unmatched bases: 0. The CDR3 bases are TGTGCCAGCAGCTTAGGACTAGCGGGGTCCTACGAGCAGTACTTC. As protein: CASSLGLAGSYEQYF.

J is TRBJ2-1 and V is TRBV7-9, with TRBD2 matching 8 bases. V was clipped by 4 bases and J by 3 bases; unmatched bases: 5. The CDR3 extends over 15 amino acids. Germline V gene lookup returns CDR1 SEHNR and CDR2 FQNEAQ (reference sequence). Written as DNA, the CDR3 is TGTGCCAGCAGCTCAGGACTAGCTTACTACAATGAGCAGTTCTTC. Translated: CASSSGLAYYNEQFF.

This clone was detected only once. The V and J genes are TRBV7-9 and TRBJ2-7, with a possible D match to TRBD1 (5 bases). Germline CDR1 and CDR2: SEHNR and FQNEAQ (reference sequence). V dropped 2 bases and J dropped 10 bases, with 12 bases sitting between them. The CDR3 spans 12 residues. CDR3 protein: CASSLPDRNQYF. The CDR3 DNA reads as TGTGCCAGCAGCTTACCTGACAGAAACCAGTACTTC.

The chain recombines TRBV5-6 with TRBJ1-5, with a possible D match to TRBD1 (5 bases). In germline, CDR1 is SGHDT, CDR2 YYEEEE. V was clipped by 4 bases and J by 7 bases, with 18 bases between them. The CDR3 contains 15 residues. The chain's CDR3 is CASSLLGAGSQPQHF. CDR3 DNA: TGTGCCAGCAGCCTTCTGGGCGCAGGGTCGCAGCCCCAGCATTTT.